What follows describes a single TCR beta chain. The source of the sample is a study of technical replicates of blood from a few donors. The protocol was immunoSEQ multiplex PCR, while the TCRdb copy is restricted to in-frame clones and leaves out a portion. The table has tens of thousands of clones, roughly 94% seen once. Sequenced material: T cells isolated from PBMCs. The source is a human donor in good health.

CDR3 amino acids: CASTQTGGANYGYTF. In nucleotides, the CDR3 is TGTGCCAGCACCCAAACCGGGGGAGCTAACTATGGCTACACCTTC. The J gene is TRBJ1-2, the V gene TRBV6-6, with a possible D match to TRBD1 (5 bases). Trimming removed 7 bases at V and 0 bases at J, with 15 bases between. The CDR3 consists of 15 residues. CDR1 and CDR2 (germline): MNHNY, SVGAGI (reference sequence).